This entry lists 2 T cell receptor beta chains sequenced from one sample in a study of blood T cell repertoires in COVID-19. Data came from immunoSEQ multiplex PCR; TCRdb stores just in-frame clones and leaves some out. The sample shows over 200,000 clones, 83% of them seen only once. The sequencing sample was made of peripheral blood. Source of these receptors: a woman aged 65 to 85 with active or convalescent COVID-19.

J is TRBJ2-1 and V is TRBV10-1; 9 nucleotides align to TRBD2. J was trimmed by 0 bases and V by 6 bases; bases with no gene match: 6. Germline V gene data show CDR1 as WNHNN and CDR2 as SYGVQD (reference sequence). The CDR3 sequence is 16 residues long. The CDR3 loop is CASRGYSGGSYNEQFF. CDR3 DNA sequence: TGCGCCAGCAGAGGTTATAGCGGGGGCTCCTACAATGAGCAGTTCTTC.

This sequence joins TRBV2 and TRBJ2-7, with TRBD1 identical over 8 bases. V dropped 6 bases and J dropped 5; count of bases not matched to a gene: 6. The CDR3 has 13 amino acids. CDR1 SNHLY and CDR2 FYNNEI come from the germline V gene. CDR3 DNA: TGTGCCAGCAGGTGGACAGGGACCAACGAGCAGTACTTC. Residues: CASRWTGTNEQYF.